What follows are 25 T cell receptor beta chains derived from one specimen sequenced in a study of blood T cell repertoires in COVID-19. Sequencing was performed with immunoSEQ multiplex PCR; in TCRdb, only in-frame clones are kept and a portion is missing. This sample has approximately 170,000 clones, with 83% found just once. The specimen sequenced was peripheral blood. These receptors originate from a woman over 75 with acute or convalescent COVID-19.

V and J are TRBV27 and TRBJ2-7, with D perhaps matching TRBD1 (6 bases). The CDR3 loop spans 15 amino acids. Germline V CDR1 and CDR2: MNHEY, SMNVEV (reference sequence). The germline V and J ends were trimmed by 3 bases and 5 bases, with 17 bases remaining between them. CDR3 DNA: TGTGCCAGCAGTTTCGGGGCAGGGGTCGTGGACGAGCAGTACTTC. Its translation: CASSFGAGVVDEQYF.

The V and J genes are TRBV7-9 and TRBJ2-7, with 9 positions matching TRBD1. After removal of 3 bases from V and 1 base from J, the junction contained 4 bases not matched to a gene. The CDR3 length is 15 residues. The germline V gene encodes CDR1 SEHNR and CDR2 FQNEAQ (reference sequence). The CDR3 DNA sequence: TGTGCCAGCAGCTTTGGGACAGGGTCTTCCTACGAGCAGTACTTC. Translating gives CASSFGTGSSYEQYF.

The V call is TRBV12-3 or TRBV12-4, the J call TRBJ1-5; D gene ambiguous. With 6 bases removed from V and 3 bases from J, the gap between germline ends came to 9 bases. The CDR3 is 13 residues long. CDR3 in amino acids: CASRSSLNQPQHF. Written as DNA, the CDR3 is TGTGCCAGCAGATCCTCCCTCAATCAGCCCCAGCATTTT.

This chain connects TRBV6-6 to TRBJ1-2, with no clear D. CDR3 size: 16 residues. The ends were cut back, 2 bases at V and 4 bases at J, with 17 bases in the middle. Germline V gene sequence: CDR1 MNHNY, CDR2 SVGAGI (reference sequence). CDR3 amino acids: CASSYRRGSLGYGYTF. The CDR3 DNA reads TGTGCCAGCAGTTACAGGCGCGGGTCGCTCGGCTATGGCTACACCTTC.

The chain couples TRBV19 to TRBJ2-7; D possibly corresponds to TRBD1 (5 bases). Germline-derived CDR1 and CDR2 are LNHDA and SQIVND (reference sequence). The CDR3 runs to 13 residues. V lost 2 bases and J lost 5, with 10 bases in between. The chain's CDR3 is CASSIRRDNEQYF. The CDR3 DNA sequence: TGTGCCAGTAGTATACGCAGGGATAACGAGCAGTACTTC.

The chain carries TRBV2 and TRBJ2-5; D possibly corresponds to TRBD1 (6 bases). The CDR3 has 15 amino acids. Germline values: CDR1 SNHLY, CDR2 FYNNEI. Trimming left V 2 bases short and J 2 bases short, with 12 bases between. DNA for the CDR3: TGTGCCAGCAGTGAATCCAGGACAGCTCAAGAGACCCAGTACTTC. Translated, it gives CASSESRTAQETQYF.

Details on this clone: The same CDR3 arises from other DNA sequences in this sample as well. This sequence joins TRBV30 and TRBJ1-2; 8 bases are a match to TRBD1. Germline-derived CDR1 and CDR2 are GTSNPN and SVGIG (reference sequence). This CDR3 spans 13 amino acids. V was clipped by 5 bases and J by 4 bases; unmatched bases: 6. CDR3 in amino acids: CAWSRDRPYGYTF. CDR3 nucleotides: TGTGCCTGGTCCCGGGACAGGCCCTATGGCTACACCTTC.

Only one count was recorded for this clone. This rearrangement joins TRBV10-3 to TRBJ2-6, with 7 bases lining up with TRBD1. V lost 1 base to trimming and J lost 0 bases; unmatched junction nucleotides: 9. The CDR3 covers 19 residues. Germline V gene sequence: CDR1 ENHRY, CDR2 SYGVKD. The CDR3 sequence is CAISELGGQIISGANVLTF. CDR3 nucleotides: TGTGCCATCAGTGAGTTAGGGGGCCAGATAATCTCTGGGGCCAACGTCCTGACTTTC.

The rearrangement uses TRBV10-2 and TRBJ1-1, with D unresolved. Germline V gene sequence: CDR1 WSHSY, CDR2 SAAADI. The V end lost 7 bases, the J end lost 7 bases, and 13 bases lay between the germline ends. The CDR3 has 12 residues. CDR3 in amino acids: CASIRTDFEAFF. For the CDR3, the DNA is TGCGCCAGCATTCGGACGGACTTTGAAGCTTTCTTT.

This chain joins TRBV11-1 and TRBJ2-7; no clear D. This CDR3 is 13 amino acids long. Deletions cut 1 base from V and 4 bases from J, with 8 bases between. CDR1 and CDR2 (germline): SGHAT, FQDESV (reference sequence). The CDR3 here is CASSLGPGYEQYF. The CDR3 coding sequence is TGTGCCAGCAGCTTAGGGCCGGGTTACGAGCAGTACTTC.

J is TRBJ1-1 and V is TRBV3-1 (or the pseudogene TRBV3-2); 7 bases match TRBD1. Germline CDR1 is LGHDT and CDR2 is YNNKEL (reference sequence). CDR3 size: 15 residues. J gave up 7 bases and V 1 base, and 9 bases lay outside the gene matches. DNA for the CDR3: TGTGCCAGCAGCCAAGTAAGGGGGCAAGAGGGTGAAGCTTTCTTT. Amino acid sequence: CASSQVRGQEGEAFF.

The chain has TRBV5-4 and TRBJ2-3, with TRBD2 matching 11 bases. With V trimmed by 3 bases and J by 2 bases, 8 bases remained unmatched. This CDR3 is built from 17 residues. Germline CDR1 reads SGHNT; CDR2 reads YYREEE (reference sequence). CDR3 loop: CASSWGGLAAPTDTQYF. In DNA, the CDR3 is TGTGCCAGCAGCTGGGGGGGACTAGCGGCTCCCACAGATACGCAGTATTTT.

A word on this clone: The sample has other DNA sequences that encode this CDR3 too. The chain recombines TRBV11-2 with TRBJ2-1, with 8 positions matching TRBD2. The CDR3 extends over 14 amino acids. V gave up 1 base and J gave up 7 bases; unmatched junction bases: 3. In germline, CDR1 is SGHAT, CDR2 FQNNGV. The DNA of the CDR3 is TGTGCCAGCAGCTTAGCGGGGGGGCCGAATGAGCAGTTCTTC. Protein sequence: CASSLAGGPNEQFF.

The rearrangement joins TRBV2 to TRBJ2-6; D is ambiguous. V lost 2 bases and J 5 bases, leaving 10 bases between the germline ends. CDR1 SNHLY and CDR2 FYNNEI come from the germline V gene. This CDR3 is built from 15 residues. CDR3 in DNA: TGTGCCAGCAGTGAAACCGCCGGTCGGGCCAACGTCCTGACTTTC. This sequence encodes CASSETAGRANVLTF.

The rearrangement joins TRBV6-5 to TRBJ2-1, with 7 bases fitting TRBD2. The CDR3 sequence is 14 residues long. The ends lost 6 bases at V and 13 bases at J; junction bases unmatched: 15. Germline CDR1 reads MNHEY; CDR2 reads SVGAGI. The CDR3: CASSNTRLAVAQFF. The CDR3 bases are TGTGCCAGCAGCAACACCCGGCTAGCGGTTGCCCAGTTCTTC.

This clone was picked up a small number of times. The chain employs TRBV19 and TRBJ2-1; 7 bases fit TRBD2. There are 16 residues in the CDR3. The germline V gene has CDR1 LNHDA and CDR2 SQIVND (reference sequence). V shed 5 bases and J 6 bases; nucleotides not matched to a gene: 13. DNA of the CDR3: TGTGCCAGTAGTGGGACTTTGAGGTCGGGAGGCAATGAGCAGTTCTTC. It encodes CASSGTLRSGGNEQFF. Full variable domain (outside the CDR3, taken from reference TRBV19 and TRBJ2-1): DGGITQSPKYLFRKEGQNVTLSCEQNLNHDAMYWYRQDPGQGLRLIYYSQIVNDFQKGDIAEGYSVSREKKESFPLTVTSAQKNPTAFYLCASSGTLRSGGNEQFFGPGTRLTVL.

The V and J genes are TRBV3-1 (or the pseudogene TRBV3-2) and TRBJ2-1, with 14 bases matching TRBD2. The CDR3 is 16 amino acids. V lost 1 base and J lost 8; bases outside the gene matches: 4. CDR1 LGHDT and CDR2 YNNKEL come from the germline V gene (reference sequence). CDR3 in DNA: TGTGCCAGCAGCCAAGGACTAGCGGGGGGGCACGATGAGCAGTTCTTC. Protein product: CASSQGLAGGHDEQFF.

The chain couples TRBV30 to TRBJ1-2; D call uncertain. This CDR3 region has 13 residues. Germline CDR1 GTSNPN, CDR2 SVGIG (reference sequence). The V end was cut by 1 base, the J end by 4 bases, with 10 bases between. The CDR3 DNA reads TGTGCCTGGAGTGGCTGGACTGGCTATGGCTACACCTTC. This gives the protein CAWSGWTGYGYTF.

The CDR3 DNA is TGTGCCAGCAGGCCTAGTTTCACAGATACGCAGTATTTT. Encoded protein: CASRPSFTDTQYF. V gene TRBV12-3 or TRBV12-4 combines with J gene TRBJ2-3; D gene ambiguous. The CDR3 has 13 residues. V lost 6 bases, J lost 2 bases, and 9 bases lay in between.

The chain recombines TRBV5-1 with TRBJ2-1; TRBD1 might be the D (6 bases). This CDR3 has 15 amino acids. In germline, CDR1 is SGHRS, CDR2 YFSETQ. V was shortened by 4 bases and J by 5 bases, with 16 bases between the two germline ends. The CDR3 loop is CASSHPGTQNNEQFF. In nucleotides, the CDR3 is TGCGCCAGCAGCCATCCCGGGACACAAAACAATGAGCAGTTCTTC.

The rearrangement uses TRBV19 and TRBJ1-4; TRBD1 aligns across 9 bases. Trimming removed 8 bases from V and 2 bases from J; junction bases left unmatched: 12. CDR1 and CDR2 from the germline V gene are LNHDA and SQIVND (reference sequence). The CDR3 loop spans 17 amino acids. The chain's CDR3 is CASEATGGGGTNEKLFF. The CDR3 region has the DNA TGTGCCAGTGAAGCGACAGGGGGAGGTGGGACTAATGAAAAACTGTTTTTT.

CDR3: CASSSSGRPDTQYF. In nucleotides, the CDR3 is TGTGCCAGCAGTTCTAGCGGGAGACCTGATACGCAGTATTTT. The rearrangement uses TRBV6-5 and TRBJ2-3; 10 bases fit TRBD2. The CDR3 length is 14 residues. Unmatched junction bases numbered 4, after V lost 4 bases and J lost 6 bases. CDR1 is MNHEY, CDR2 SVGAGI, per germline.

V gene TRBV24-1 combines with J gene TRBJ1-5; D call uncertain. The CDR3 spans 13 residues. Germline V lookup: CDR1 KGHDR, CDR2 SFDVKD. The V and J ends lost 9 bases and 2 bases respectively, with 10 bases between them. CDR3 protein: CATAAAGNQPQHF. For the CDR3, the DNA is TGTGCCACCGCGGCAGCGGGCAATCAGCCCCAGCATTTT.

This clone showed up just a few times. The CDR3 sequence: CAWTREYNSPLHF. Here the CDR3 DNA reads TGTGCCTGGACCCGGGAGTATAATTCACCCCTCCACTTT. V gene TRBV30 combines with J gene TRBJ1-6; D is ambiguous. The CDR3 covers 13 residues. Trimming cost V 4 bases and J 4 bases, with 8 bases left between them. Looked up from germline, CDR1 is GTSNPN and CDR2 is SVGIG (reference sequence).

This CDR3 is CASSPSSGNTIYF. CDR3 bases: TGTGCCAGCAGCCCGAGCTCTGGAAACACCATATATTTT. V gene TRBV7-9 combines with J gene TRBJ1-3; D is unresolved. Germline lookup yields CDR1 SEHNR and CDR2 FQNEAQ (reference sequence). V was cut by 5 bases and J by 0 bases, with 5 bases left in between. This CDR3 comprises 13 residues.